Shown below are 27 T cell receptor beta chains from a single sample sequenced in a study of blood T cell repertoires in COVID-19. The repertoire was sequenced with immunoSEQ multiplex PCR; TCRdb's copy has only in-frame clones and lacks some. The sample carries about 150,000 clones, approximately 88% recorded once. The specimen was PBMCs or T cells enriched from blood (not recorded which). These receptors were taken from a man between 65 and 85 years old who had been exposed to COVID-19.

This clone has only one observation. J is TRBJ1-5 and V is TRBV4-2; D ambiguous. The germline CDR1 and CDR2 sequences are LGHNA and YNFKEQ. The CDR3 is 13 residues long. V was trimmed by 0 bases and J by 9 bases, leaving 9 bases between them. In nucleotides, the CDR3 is TGTGCCAGCAGCCAAGATCCCAGCGGGCCCCAGCATTTT. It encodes CASSQDPSGPQHF.

In nucleotides, the CDR3 is TGCGCCAGCAGGCGGGACGTAACCTACGAGCAGTACTTC. It yields the protein CASRRDVTYEQYF. This chain connects TRBV4-1 to TRBJ2-7; D is perhaps TRBD2 (6 bases). This CDR3 spans 13 amino acids. V lost 6 bases and J lost 2, with 11 bases in between. Per the germline V gene, CDR1 is MGHRA and CDR2 is YSYEKL.

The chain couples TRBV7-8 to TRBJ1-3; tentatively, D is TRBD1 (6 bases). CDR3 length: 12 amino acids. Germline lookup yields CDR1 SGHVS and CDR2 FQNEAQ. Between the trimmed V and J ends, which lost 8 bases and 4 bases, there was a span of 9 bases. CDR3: CASARGGNTIYF. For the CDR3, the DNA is TGTGCCAGCGCTAGGGGGGGAAACACCATATATTTT.

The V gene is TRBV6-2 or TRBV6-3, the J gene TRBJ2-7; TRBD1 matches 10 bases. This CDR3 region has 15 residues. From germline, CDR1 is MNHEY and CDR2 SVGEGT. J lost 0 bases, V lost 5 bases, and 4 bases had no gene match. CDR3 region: CASSPGTGASYEQYF. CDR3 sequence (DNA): TGTGCCAGCAGTCCCGGGACAGGGGCCTCCTACGAGCAGTACTTC.

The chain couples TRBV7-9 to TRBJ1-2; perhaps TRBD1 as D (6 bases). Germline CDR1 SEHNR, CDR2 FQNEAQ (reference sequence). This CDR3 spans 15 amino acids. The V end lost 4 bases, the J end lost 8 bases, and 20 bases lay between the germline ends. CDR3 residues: CASSSRGQGFYGYTF. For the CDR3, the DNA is TGTGCCAGCAGCTCTCGCGGGCAGGGGTTCTACGGCTACACCTTC.

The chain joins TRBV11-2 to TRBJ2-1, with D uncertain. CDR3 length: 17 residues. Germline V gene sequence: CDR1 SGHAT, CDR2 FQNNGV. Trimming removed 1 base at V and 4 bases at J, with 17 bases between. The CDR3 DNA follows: TGTGCCAGCAGCTTAGTCGTAGCATATTCGGAATACAATGAGCAGTTCTTC. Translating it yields CASSLVVAYSEYNEQFF.

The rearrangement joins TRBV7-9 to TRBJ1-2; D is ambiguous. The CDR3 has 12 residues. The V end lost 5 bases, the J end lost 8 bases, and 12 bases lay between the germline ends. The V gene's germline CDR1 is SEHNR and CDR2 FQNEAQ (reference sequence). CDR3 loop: CASSRNSNGYTF. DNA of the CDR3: TGTGCCAGCAGCCGCAACTCGAACGGCTACACCTTC.

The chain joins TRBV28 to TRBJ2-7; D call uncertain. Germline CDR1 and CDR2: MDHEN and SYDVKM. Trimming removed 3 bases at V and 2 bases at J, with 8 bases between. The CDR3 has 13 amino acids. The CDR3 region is CASSFSSTYEQYF. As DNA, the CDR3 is TGTGCCAGCAGTTTTAGTTCGACCTACGAGCAGTACTTC.

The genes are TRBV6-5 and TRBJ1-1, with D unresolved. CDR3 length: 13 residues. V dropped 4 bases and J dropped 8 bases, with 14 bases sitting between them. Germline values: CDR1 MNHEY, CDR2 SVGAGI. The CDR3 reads CASSSQSVEEAFF. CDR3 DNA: TGTGCCAGCAGTTCCCAAAGTGTGGAGGAAGCTTTCTTT.

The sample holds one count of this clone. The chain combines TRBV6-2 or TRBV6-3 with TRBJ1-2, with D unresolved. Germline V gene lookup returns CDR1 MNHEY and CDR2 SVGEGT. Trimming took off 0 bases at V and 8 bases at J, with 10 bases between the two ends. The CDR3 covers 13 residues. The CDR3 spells CASSYSQTGGYTF. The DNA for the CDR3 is TGTGCCAGCAGTTACTCCCAGACCGGGGGCTACACCTTC.

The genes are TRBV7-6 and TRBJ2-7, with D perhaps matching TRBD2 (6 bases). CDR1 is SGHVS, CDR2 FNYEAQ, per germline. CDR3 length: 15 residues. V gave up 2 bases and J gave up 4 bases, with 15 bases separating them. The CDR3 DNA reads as TGTGCCAGCAGCTTAAACGCGGGGCCCGGGTACGAGCAGTACTTC. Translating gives CASSLNAGPGYEQYF.

The CDR3 DNA sequence: TGTGCCAGTAGTATTAATTCCGGAAACACCATATATTTT. Translation gives CASSINSGNTIYF. V gene TRBV19 combines with J gene TRBJ1-3; no clear D. The ends were cut back, 3 bases at V and 4 bases at J, with 7 bases in the middle. The V gene's germline CDR1 is LNHDA and CDR2 SQIVND (reference sequence). The CDR3 is 13 residues long.

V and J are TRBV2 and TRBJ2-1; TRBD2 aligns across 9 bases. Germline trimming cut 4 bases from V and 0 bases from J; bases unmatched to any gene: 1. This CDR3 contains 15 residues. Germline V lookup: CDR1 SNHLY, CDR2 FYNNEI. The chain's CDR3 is CASSAAGGSYNEQFF. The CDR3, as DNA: TGTGCCAGCAGTGCAGCGGGGGGCTCCTACAATGAGCAGTTCTTC.

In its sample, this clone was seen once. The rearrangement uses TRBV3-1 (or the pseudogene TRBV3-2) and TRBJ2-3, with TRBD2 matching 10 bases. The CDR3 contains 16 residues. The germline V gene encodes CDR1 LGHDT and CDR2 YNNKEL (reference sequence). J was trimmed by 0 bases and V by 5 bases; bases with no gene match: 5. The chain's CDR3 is CASSGAGGMSTDTQYF. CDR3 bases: TGTGCCAGCAGCGGAGCGGGGGGGATGAGCACAGATACGCAGTATTTT.

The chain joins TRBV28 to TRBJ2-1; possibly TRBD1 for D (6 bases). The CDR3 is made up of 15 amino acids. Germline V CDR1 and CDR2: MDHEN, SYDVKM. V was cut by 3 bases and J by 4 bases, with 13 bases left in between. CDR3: CASSFLGRGYNEQFF. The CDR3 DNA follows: TGTGCCAGCAGTTTTTTGGGCAGGGGATACAATGAGCAGTTCTTC. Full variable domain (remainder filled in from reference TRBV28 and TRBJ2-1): DVKVTQSSRYLVKRTGEKVFLECVQDMDHENMFWYRQDPGLGLRLIYFSYDVKMKEKGDIPEGYSVSREKKERFSLILESASTNQTSMYLCASSFLGRGYNEQFFGPGTRLTVL.

The CDR3 DNA is TGTGCCAGCAGTTACGTGCAGGGCTCCTACAATGAGCAGTTCTTC. It is translated as CASSYVQGSYNEQFF. J is TRBJ2-1 and V is TRBV6-5, with D perhaps matching TRBD1 (5 bases). The CDR3 length is 15 residues. Germline-derived CDR1 and CDR2 are MNHEY and SVGAGI. Between the trimmed V and J ends, which lost 2 bases and 0 bases, there was a span of 8 bases.

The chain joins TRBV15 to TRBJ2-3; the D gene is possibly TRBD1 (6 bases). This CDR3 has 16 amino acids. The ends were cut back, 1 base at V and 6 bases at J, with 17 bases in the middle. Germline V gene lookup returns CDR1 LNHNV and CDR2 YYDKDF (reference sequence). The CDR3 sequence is CATSRVPGQIGDTQYF. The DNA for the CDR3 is TGTGCCACCAGCAGAGTTCCGGGACAAATAGGTGATACGCAGTATTTT.

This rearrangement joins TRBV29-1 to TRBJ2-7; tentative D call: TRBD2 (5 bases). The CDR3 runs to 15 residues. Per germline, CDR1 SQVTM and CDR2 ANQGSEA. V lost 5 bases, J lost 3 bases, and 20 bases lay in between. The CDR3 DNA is TGCAGCGTTAACCCGACCGGGAATTCGGTCTACGAGCAGTACTTC. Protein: CSVNPTGNSVYEQYF.

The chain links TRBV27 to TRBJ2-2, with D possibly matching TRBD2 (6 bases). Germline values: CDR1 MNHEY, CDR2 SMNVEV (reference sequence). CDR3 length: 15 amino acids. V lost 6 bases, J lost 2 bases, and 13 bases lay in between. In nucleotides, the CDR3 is TGTGCCAGCAGACCCGGGACTTTTAACACCGGGGAGCTGTTTTTT. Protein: CASRPGTFNTGELFF.

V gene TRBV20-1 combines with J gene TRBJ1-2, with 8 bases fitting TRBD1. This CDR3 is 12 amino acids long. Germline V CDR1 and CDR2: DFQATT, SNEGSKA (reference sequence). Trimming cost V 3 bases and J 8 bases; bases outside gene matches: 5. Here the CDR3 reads CSASDRGRGYTF. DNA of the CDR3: TGCAGTGCTAGTGACAGGGGCCGCGGCTACACCTTC.

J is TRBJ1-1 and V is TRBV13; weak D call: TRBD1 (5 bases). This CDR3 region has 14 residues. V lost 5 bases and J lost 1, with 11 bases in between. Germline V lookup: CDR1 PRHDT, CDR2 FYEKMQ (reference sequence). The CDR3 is CASSLRGQNTEAFF. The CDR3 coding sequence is TGTGCCAGCAGCCTCCGTGGACAGAACACTGAAGCTTTCTTT.

In DNA, the CDR3 is TGTGCCAGCTCACGCATCCAGGGGCGGGAGACCCAGTACTTC. This encodes CASSRIQGRETQYF. This sequence joins TRBV18 and TRBJ2-5, with D maybe TRBD1 (6 bases). The germline gives CDR1 KGHSH, CDR2 LQKENI. Trimming removed 4 bases at V and 5 bases at J, with 14 bases between. The CDR3 contains 14 residues.

Here the CDR3 reads CASSPAGVSTDTQYF. The CDR3 DNA reads TGTGCCAGCAGCCCCGCGGGGGTTAGCACAGATACGCAGTATTTT. This chain links TRBV9 with TRBJ2-3; 7 bases align to TRBD2. CDR1 is SGDLS, CDR2 YYNGEE, per germline. V shed 4 bases, J shed 0 bases, and the junction held 5 bases outside the gene matches. The CDR3 length is 15 residues. Full variable domain (remainder filled in from reference TRBV9 and TRBJ2-3): DSGVTQTPKHLITATGQRVTLRCSPRSGDLSVYWYQQSLDQGLQFLIQYYNGEERAKGNILERFSAQQFPDLHSELNLSSLELGDSALYFCASSPAGVSTDTQYFGPGTRLTVL.

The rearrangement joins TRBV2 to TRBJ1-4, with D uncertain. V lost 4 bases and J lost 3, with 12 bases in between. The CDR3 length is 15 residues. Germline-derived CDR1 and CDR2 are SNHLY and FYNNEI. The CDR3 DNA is TGTGCCAGCAGTGGGAGCGGGATACCTAATGAAAAACTGTTTTTT. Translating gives CASSGSGIPNEKLFF.

The CDR3 protein is CASGKQGAKNTEAFF. The CDR3 coding sequence is TGTGCCAGCGGAAAACAGGGGGCTAAGAACACTGAAGCTTTCTTT. The chain is built from TRBV7-9 and TRBJ1-1; 9 bases align to TRBD1. Trimming took 8 bases from V and 1 from J; bases not matched to a gene: 8. Germline V lookup: CDR1 SEHNR, CDR2 FQNEAQ (reference sequence). The CDR3 is 15 amino acids.

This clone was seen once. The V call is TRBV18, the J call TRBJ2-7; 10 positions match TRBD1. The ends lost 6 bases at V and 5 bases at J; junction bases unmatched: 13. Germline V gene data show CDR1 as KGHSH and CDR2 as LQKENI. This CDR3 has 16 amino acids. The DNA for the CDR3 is TGTGCCAGCTCCCTTGATCTGGGACAGGGGAACCACGAGCAGTACTTC. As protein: CASSLDLGQGNHEQYF.

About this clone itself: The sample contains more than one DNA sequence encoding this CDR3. This chain's CDR3 is CASSISGDYGYTF. The DNA of the CDR3 is TGTGCCAGTAGTATCAGCGGTGACTATGGCTACACCTTC. This chain connects TRBV19 to TRBJ1-2; unclear D gene. The CDR3 consists of 13 residues. Germline values: CDR1 LNHDA, CDR2 SQIVND (reference sequence). V lost 3 bases and J 3 bases, leaving 8 bases between the germline ends. The variable domain in full, completed from reference TRBV19 and TRBJ1-2, reads DGGITQSPKYLFRKEGQNVTLSCEQNLNHDAMYWYRQDPGQGLRLIYYSQIVNDFQKGDIAEGYSVSREKKESFPLTVTSAQKNPTAFYLCASSISGDYGYTFGSGTRLTVV.